This T cell receptor beta chain originates from a study of CD8+ T cells in alopecia areata. Sequencing used cDNA as its template, made by extracting RNA and reverse transcribing it. Profiled with immunoSEQ multiplex PCR; TCRdb holds only in-frame clones, not every one. The sample carries about 200,000 clones, roughly 64% recorded once. Study results and limitations: Scalp lesions, especially in alopecia totalis/universalis, had higher clonality than normal scalp. Scalp clonality, along with expanded CD8+ clones among the top 100, was significantly decreased by tofacitinib.

In this sample, this clone turned up a few times. As yet, its antigen is unknown. Treatment given: oral pan-JAK inhibitor, 5-10 mg twice daily. Lesional scalp punch biopsies and peripheral blood were collected from alopecia areata patients. This CDR3 contains 15 residues. Germline V CDR1 and CDR2: SGHDN, FVKESK. V shed 4 bases and J shed 5 bases, with 14 bases lying between them. This TCR was recovered from a human donor with alopecia areata. The specimen was CD4+ T cells sorted from blood, collected at week 24, from a patient treated with tofacitinib. V usage is TRBV14 and J usage is TRBJ2-2; D remains ambiguous. CDR3 coding DNA: TGTGCCAGCAGCCGCAACGGCCGGTTGACCGGGGAGCTGTTTTTT. It specifies CASSRNGRLTGELFF.